This TCR beta chain comes out of a study of blood T cell repertoires in COVID-19. Study-level information: Sites across the United States, Italy and Spain contributed samples from acute and convalescent COVID-19. T cells, B-cell-depleted T cells, or PBMCs provided the cDNA or gDNA that served as material.

How the authors handled the data: Amplification from reference gene primers served as the basis for estimated nucleated cell counts. Here immunoSEQ multiplex PCR was the method, and the copy in TCRdb shows in-frame clones only, minus some. The DNA was the basis for D and trimming; V, J and clone size are from that table. The sample holds some 50,000 clones, around 79% seen once. The V gene's germline CDR1 is SGHNT and CDR2 YYREEE (reference sequence). The CDR3 loop spans 14 amino acids. The ends lost 2 bases at V and 3 bases at J; junction bases unmatched: 4. The sample consisted of peripheral blood. The chain is built from TRBV5-4 and TRBJ1-1, with 7 bases fitting TRBD1. The sequence was obtained from a human donor in a cohort sampled during active COVID-19. CDR3 loop: CASSFDREDTEAFF. The DNA of the CDR3 is TGTGCCAGCAGCTTTGACAGGGAGGACACTGAAGCTTTCTTT.